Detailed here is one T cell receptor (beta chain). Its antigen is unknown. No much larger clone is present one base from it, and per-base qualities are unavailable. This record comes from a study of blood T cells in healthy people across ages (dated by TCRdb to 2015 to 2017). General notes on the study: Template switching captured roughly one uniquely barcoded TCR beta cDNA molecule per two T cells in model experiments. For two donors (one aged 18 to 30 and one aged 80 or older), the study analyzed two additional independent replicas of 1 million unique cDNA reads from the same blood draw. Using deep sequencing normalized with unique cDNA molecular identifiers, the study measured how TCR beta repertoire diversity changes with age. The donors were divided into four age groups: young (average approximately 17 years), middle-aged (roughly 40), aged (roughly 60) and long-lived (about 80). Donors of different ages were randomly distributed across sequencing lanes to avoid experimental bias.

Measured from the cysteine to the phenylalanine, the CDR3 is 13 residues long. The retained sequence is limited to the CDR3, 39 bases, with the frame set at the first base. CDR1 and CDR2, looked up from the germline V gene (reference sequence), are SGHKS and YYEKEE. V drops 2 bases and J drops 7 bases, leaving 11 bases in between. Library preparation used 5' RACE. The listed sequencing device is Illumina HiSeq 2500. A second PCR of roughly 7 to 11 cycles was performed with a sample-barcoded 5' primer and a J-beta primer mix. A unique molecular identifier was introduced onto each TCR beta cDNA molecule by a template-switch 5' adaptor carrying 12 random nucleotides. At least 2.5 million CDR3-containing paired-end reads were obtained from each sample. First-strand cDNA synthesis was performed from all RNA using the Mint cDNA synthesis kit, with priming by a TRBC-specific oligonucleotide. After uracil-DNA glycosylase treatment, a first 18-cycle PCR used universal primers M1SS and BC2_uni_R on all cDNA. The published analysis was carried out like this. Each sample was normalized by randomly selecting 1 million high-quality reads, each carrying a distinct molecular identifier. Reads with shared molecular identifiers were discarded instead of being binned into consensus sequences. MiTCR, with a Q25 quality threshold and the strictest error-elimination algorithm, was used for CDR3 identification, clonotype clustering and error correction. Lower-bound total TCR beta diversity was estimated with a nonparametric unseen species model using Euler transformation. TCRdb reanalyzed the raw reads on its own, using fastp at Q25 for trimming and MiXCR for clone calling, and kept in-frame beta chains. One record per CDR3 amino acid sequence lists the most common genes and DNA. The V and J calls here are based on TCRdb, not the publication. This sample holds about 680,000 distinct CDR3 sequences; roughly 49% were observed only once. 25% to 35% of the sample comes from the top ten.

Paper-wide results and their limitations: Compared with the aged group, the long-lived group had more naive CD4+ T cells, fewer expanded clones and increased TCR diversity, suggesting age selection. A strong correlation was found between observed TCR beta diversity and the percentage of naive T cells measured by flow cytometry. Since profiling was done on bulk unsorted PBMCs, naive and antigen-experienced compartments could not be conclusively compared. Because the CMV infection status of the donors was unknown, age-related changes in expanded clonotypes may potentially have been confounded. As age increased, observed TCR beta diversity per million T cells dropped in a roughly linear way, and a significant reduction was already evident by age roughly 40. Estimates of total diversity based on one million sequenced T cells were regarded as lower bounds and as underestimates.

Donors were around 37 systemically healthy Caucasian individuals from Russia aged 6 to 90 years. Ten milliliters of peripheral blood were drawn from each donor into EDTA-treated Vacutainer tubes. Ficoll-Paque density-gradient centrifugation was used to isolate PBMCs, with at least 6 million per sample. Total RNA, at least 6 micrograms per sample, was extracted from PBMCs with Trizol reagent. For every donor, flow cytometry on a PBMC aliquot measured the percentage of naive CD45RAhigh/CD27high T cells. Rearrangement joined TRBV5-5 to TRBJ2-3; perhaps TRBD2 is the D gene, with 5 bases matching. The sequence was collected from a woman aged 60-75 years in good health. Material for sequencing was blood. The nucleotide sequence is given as TGTGCCAGCAGCTTAATAGCGCGGTATACGCAGTATTTT. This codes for CASSLIARYTQYF.